These 7 T cell receptor beta chains originate from one sample sequenced in a study of blood T cell repertoires in COVID-19. The data were produced by immunoSEQ multiplex PCR, yet TCRdb's version contains in-frame clones alone and is incomplete. The top ten clones hold roughly 9.8% of a sample with 75,000 to 85,000 clones, 80% to 90% of them seen once. Specimen: peripheral blood. Source of these receptors: a man aged 60-69 years with COVID-19, enrolled during active disease.

The chain joins TRBV27 to TRBJ1-2; 11 bases match TRBD1. CDR3 length: 14 amino acids. V lost 6 bases to trimming and J lost 3 bases; unmatched junction nucleotides: 3. CDR1 MNHEY and CDR2 SMNVEV come from the germline V gene (reference sequence). The CDR3 reads CASSPGQGDYGYTF. Written as DNA, the CDR3 is TGTGCCAGCAGCCCGGGACAGGGGGACTATGGCTACACCTTC.

J is TRBJ2-5 and V is TRBV6-5, with D perhaps TRBD2 (6 bases). Germline CDR1 is MNHEY and CDR2 is SVGAGI. Deletions cut 7 bases from V and 6 bases from J, with 21 bases between. The CDR3 is 15 amino acids. This chain's CDR3 is CASTQGTTRSKTQYF. The DNA for the CDR3 is TGTGCCAGCACTCAAGGGACGACTAGGTCCAAGACCCAGTACTTC.

The chain combines TRBV28 with TRBJ1-5, with no clear D. Trimming left V 2 bases short and J 0 bases short, with 8 bases between. From germline, CDR1 is MDHEN and CDR2 SYDVKM. The CDR3 is 15 amino acids. This CDR3 reads CASSLEVYSNQPQHF. The CDR3 bases are TGTGCCAGCAGTTTAGAGGTTTATAGCAATCAGCCCCAGCATTTT.

J is TRBJ1-2 and V is TRBV7-2; TRBD1 might be the D (6 bases). V was pared by 5 bases and J by 4 bases, with 14 bases between. CDR1 and CDR2 from the germline V gene are SGHTA and FQGNSA. The CDR3 sequence is 14 residues long. The DNA of the CDR3 is TGTGCCAGCAGCCCGACCGACAGGTTCTATGGCTACACCTTC. Its protein is CASSPTDRFYGYTF.

The J gene is TRBJ2-1, the V gene TRBV21-1; the D segment call TRBD1 is taken from the table without a DNA check. TRBV21-1 is annotated as a pseudogene. The CDR3 consists of 17 residues. The CDR3 DNA follows: TGTGCCAGCAGCAAAGGTGTGGAGGGGGCAAGCGGCAATGAGCAGTTCTTC. It yields the protein CASSKGVEGASGNEQFF.

The chain recombines TRBV6-5 with TRBJ1-5, with D possibly being TRBD1 (5 bases). Between the trimmed V and J ends, which lost 6 bases and 4 bases, there was a span of 13 bases. This CDR3 comprises 14 residues. Germline CDR1 reads MNHEY; CDR2 reads SVGAGI. In DNA, the CDR3 is TGTGCCAGCAGCTCACGACAGACTAATCAGCCCCAGCATTTT. As protein: CASSSRQTNQPQHF.

CDR3 amino acids: CASSPSGRGGGTEAFF. CDR3 in DNA: TGTGCCAGCAGCCCCTCGGGGAGGGGCGGGGGCACTGAAGCTTTCTTT. The chain carries TRBV3-1 (or the pseudogene TRBV3-2) and TRBJ1-1; weak D call: TRBD1 (5 bases). Trimming stripped 4 bases from V and 4 bases from J, with 19 bases between. From germline, CDR1 is LGHDT and CDR2 YNNKEL (reference sequence). This CDR3 comprises 16 residues.